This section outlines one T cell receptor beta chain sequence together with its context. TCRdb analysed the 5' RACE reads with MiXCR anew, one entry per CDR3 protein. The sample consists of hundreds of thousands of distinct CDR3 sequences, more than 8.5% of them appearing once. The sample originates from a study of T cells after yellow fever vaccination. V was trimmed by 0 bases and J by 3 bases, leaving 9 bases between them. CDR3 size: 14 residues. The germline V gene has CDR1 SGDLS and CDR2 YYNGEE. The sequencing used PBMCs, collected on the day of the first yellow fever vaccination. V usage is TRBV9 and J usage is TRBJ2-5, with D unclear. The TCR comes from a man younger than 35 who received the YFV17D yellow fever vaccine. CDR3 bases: TGTGCCAGCAGCGTAGCCTACAGCGAAGAGACCCAGTACTTC. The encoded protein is CASSVAYSEETQYF.